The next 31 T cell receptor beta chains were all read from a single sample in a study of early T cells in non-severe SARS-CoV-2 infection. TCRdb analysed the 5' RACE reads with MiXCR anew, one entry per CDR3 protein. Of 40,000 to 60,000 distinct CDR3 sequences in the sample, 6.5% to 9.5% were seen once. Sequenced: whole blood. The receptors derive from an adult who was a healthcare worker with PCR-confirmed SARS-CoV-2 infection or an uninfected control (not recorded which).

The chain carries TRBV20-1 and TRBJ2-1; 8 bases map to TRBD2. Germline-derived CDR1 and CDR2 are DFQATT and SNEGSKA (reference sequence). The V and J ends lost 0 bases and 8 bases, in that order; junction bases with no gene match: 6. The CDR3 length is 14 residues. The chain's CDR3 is CSAREGREVDEQFF. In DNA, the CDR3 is TGCAGTGCTAGAGAGGGGCGGGAGGTCGATGAGCAGTTCTTC.

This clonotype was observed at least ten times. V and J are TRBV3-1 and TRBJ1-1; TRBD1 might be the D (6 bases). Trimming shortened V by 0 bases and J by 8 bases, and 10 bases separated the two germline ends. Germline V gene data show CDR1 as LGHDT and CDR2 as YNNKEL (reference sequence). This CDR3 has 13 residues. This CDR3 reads CASSQERRGEAFF. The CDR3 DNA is TGTGCCAGCAGCCAAGAACGCAGGGGCGAAGCTTTCTTT. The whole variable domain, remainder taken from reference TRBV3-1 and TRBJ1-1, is DTAVSQTPKYLVTQMGNDKSIKCEQNLGHDTMYWYKQDSKKFLKIMFSYNNKELIINETVPNRFSPKSPDKAHLNLHINSLELGDSAVYFCASSQERRGEAFFGQGTRLTVV.

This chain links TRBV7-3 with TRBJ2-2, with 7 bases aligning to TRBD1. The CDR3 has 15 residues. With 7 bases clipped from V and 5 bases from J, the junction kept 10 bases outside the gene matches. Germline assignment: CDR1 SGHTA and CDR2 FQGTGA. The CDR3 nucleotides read TGTGCCAGCACCCGACAGGGACCAATGACCGGGGAGCTGTTTTTT. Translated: CASTRQGPMTGELFF.

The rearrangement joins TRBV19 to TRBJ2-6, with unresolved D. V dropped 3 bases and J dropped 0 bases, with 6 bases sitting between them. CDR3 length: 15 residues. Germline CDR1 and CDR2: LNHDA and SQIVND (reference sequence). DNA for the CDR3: TGTGCCAGTAGTATCACAGCCTCTGGGGCCAACGTCCTGACTTTC. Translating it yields CASSITASGANVLTF.

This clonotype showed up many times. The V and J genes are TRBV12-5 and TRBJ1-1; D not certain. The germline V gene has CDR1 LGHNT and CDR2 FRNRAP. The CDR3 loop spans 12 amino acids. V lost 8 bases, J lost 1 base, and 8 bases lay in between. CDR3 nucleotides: TGTGCTAGTCTCCACGGGAACACTGAAGCTTTCTTT. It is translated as CASLHGNTEAFF.

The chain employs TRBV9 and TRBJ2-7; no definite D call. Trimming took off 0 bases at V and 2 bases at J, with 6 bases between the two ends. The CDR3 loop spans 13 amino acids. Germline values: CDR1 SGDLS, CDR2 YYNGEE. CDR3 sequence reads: CASSVGETYEQYF. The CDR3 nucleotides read TGTGCCAGCAGCGTAGGAGAGACCTACGAGCAGTACTTC. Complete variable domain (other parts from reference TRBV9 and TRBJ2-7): DSGVTQTPKHLITATGQRVTLRCSPRSGDLSVYWYQQSLDQGLQFLIQYYNGEERAKGNILERFSAQQFPDLHSELNLSSLELGDSALYFCASSVGETYEQYFGPGTRLTVT.

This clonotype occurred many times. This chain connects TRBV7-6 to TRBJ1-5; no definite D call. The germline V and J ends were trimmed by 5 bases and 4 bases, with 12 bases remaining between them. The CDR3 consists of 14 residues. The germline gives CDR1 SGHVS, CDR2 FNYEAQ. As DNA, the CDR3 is TGTGCCAGCAGCCGACAAGGGAATAATCAGCCCCAGCATTTT. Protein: CASSRQGNNQPQHF.

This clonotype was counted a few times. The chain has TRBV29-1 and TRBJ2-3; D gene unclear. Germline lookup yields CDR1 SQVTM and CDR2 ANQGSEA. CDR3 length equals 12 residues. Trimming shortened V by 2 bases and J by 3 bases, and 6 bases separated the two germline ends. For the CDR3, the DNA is TGCAGCGTTGAAAAAGGGACAGATACGCAGTATTTT. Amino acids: CSVEKGTDTQYF.

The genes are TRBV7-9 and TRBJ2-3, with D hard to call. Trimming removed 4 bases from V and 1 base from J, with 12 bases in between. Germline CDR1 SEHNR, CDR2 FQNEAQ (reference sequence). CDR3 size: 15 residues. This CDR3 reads CASSSRRPGTDTQYF. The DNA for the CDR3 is TGTGCCAGCAGCTCTCGGAGACCTGGCACAGATACGCAGTATTTT.

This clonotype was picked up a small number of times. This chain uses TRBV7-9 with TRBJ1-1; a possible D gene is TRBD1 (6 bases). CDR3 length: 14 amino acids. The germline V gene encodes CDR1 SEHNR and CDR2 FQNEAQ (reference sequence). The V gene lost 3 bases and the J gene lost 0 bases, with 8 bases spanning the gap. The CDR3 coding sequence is TGTGCCAGCAGCTTGGGGGCGGTGAACACTGAAGCTTTCTTT. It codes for CASSLGAVNTEAFF. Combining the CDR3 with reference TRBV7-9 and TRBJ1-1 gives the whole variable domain DTGVSQNPRHKITKRGQNVTFRCDPISEHNRLYWYRQTLGQGPEFLTYFQNEAQLEKSRLLSDRFSAERPKGSFSTLEIQRTEQGDSAMYLCASSLGAVNTEAFFGQGTRLTVV.

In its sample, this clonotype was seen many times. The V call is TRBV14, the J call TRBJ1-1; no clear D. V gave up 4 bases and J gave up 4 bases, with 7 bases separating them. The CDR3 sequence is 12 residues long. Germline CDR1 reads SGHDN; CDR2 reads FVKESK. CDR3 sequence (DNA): TGTGCCAGCAGCCGCCGGGGCACTGAAGCTTTCTTT. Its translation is CASSRRGTEAFF.

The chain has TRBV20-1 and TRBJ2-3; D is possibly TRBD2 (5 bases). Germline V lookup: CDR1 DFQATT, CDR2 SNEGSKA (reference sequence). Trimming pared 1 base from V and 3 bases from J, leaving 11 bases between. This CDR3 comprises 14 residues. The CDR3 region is CSARVLGETDTQYF. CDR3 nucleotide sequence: TGCAGTGCTAGAGTCCTCGGGGAGACAGATACGCAGTATTTT.

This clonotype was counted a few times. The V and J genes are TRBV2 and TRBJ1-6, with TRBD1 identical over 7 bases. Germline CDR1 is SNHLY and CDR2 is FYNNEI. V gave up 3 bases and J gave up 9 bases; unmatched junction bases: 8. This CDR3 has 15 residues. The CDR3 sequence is CASSEAGTASSPLHF. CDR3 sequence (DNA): TGTGCCAGCAGTGAGGCGGGGACAGCAAGTTCACCCCTCCACTTT.

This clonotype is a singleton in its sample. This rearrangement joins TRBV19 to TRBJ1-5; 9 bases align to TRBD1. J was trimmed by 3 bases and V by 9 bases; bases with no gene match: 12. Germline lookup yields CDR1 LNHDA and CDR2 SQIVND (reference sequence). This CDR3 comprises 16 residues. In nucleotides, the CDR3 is TGTGCCAGCACAAAAATGGACAGGGGTGACAATCAGCCCCAGCATTTT. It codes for CASTKMDRGDNQPQHF.

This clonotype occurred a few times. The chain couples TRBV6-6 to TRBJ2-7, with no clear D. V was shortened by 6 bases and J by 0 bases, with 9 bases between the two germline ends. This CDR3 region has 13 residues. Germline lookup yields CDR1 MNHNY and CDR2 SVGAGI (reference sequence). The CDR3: CASSPFNSYEQYF. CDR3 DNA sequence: TGTGCCAGCAGCCCGTTTAACTCCTACGAGCAGTACTTC.

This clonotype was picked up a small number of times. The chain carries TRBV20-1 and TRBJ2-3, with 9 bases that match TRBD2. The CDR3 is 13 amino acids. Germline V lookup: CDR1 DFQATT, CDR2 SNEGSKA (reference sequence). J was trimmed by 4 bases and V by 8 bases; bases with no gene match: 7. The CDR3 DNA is TGCAGTTCAGCGGGGGGAGAGGCAGATACGCAGTATTTT. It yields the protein CSSAGGEADTQYF.

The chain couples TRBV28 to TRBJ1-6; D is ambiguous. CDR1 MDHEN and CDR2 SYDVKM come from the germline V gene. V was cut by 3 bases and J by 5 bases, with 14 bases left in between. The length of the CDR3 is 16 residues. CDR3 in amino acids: CASSFGGLLNNSPLHF. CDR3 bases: TGTGCCAGCAGTTTTGGTGGGCTTTTGAATAATTCACCCCTCCACTTT.

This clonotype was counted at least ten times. CDR3 nucleotide sequence: TGCAGTGCTCAGCCGGGACAGGGAACAGATACGCAGTATTTT. The encoded protein is CSAQPGQGTDTQYF. This rearrangement joins TRBV20-1 to TRBJ2-3, with TRBD1 matching 9 bases. The V gene's germline CDR1 is DFQATT and CDR2 SNEGSKA (reference sequence). The CDR3 runs to 14 residues. Germline trimming cut 5 bases from V and 3 bases from J; bases unmatched to any gene: 6.

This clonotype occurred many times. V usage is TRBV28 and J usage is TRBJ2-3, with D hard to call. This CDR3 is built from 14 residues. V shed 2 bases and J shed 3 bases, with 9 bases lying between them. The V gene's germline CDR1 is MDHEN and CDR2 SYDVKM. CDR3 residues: CASSLQALTDTQYF. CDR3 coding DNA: TGTGCCAGCAGTTTACAGGCCCTAACAGATACGCAGTATTTT.

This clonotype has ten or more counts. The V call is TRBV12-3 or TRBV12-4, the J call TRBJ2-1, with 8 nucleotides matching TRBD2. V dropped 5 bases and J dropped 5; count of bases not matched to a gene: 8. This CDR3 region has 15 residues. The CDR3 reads CASSIPGLGDNEQFF. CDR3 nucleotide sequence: TGTGCCAGCAGTATTCCGGGACTAGGTGACAATGAGCAGTTCTTC.

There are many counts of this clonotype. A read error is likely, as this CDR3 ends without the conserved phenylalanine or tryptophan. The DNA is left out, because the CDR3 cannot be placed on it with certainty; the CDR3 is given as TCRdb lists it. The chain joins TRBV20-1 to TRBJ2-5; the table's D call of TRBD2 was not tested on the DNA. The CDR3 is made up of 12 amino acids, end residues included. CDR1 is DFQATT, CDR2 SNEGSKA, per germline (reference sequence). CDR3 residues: CSARDGDLPSSI.

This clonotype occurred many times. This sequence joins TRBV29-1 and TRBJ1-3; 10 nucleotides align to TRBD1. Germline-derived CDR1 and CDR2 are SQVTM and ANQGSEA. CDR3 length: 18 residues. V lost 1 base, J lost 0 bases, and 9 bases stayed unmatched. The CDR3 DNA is TGCAGCGTTGAAGTCACCGGGACAGGGGACCCCTCTGGAAACACCATATATTTT. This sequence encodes CSVEVTGTGDPSGNTIYF. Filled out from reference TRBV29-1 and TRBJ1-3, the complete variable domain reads SAVISQKPSRDICQRGTSLTIQCQVDSQVTMMFWYRQQPGQSLTLIATANQGSEATYESGFVIDKFPISRPNLTFSTLTVSNMSPEDSSIYLCSVEVTGTGDPSGNTIYFGEGSWLTVV.

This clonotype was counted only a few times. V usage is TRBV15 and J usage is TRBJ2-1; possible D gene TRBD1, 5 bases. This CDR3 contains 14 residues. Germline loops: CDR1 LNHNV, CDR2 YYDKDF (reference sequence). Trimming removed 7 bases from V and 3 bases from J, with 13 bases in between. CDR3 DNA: TGTGCCACCAATCAGGGTGGGGACTACAATGAGCAGTTCTTC. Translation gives CATNQGGDYNEQFF.

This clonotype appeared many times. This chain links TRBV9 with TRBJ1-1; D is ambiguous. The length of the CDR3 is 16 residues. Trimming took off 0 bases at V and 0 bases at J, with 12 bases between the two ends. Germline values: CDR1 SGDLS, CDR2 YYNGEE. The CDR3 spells CASSVGASPMNTEAFF. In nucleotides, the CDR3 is TGTGCCAGCAGCGTAGGGGCGTCCCCTATGAACACTGAAGCTTTCTTT. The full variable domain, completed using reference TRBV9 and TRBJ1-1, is DSGVTQTPKHLITATGQRVTLRCSPRSGDLSVYWYQQSLDQGLQFLIQYYNGEERAKGNILERFSAQQFPDLHSELNLSSLELGDSALYFCASSVGASPMNTEAFFGQGTRLTVV.

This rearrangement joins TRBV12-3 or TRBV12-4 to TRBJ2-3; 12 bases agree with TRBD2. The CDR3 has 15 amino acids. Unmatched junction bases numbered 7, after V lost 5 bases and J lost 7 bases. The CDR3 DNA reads TGTGCCAGCAGTAGCCTAGCGGGGGGGCTGTATACGCAGTATTTT. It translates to CASSSLAGGLYTQYF.

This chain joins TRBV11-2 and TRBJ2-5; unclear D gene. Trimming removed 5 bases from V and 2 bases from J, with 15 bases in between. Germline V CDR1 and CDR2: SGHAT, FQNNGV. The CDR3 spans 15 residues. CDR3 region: CASSPIRIGQETQYF. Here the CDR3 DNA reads TGTGCCAGCAGCCCCATTAGGATAGGACAAGAGACCCAGTACTTC.

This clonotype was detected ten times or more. The CDR3 sequence: CASSLVGSRSYNSPLHF. As DNA, the CDR3 is TGTGCCAGCAGCTTAGTGGGGTCTAGGTCCTATAATTCACCCCTCCACTTT. This chain uses TRBV7-2 with TRBJ1-6; D unresolved. Germline-derived CDR1 and CDR2 are SGHTA and FQGNSA. This CDR3 contains 17 residues. V was trimmed by 1 base and J by 1 base, leaving 11 bases between them.

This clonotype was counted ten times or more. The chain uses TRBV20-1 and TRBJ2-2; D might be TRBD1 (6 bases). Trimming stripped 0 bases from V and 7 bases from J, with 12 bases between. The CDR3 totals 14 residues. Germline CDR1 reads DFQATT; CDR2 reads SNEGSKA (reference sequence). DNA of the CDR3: TGCAGTGCTAGAGAACAGGGATATGACGGGGAGCTGTTTTTT. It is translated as CSAREQGYDGELFF.

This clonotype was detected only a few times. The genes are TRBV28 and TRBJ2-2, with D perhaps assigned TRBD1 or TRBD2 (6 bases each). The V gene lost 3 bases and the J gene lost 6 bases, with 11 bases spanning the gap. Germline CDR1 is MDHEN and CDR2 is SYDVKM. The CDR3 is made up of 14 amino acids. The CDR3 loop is CASSLGGSPGELFF. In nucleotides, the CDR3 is TGTGCCAGCAGTTTGGGGGGCTCTCCCGGGGAGCTGTTTTTT.

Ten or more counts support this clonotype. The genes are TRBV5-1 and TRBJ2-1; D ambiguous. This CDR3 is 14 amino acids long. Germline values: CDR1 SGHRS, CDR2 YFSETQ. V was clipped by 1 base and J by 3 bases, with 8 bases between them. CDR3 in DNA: TGCGCCAGCAGCTTGAGTCAGGTCTACAATGAGCAGTTCTTC. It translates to CASSLSQVYNEQFF.

The CDR3 region is CASSYLAGGDNEQFF. The CDR3 nucleotides read TGCGCCAGCAGCTATCTAGCGGGGGGCGACAATGAGCAGTTCTTC. This chain links TRBV5-1 with TRBJ2-1, with 11 bases identical to TRBD2. The V and J ends lost 3 bases and 5 bases, in that order; junction bases with no gene match: 4. The CDR3 covers 15 residues. The germline V gene encodes CDR1 SGHRS and CDR2 YFSETQ.